This TCR beta chain was found in a study of blood T cells in healthy people across ages. Primed by a sample-barcoded 5' primer and a J-beta primer mix, a second PCR proceeded for about 6 to 11 cycles. Each cDNA molecule was tagged by a template-switch adaptor with 12 random nucleotides. Samples each returned at least 3 million CDR3-containing paired-end reads. TCRdb re-derived calls from the 5' RACE reads in MiXCR, one entry per CDR3 protein. Altogether fewer than 1,000,000 distinct CDR3 sequences are present, 40% to 50% being singletons, with the ten largest covering 15% to 25%. The V gene end was trimmed by 6 bases and the J gene end by 11 bases; junction bases not matched to a gene: 14. Germline CDR1 reads ENHRY; CDR2 reads SYGVKD. The CDR3 is 15 amino acids. Every participating donor contributed roughly 9.6 milliliters of peripheral blood through a draw.

The chain joins TRBV10-3 to TRBJ2-5; TRBD2 agrees at 11 bases. The material sequenced was blood. This TCR was sampled from a man in his sixties in good health. The CDR3 spells CAISPGLAVPSEQYF. CDR3 DNA: TGTGCCATCAGCCCGGGACTAGCGGTCCCAAGTGAGCAGTACTTC.